The rows below give T cell receptor beta chains drawn from one sample of a study of beta chain features in type 1 diabetes. Clones were sequenced by immunoSEQ multiplex PCR, and TCRdb holds only the in-frame ones, with some missing. The sample records around 250,000 clones, roughly 22% being singletons. The sample consisted of naive CD4+ T cells from blood. These receptors were collected from a woman aged 40 to 49 with type 1 diabetes. Each CDR3 is given without its conserved first and last residue. Each record gives: J gene, V gene, CDR3 length, CDR3 protein.

J: TRBJ2-3
V: TRBV5-4
length: 11
CDR3: ASSFGITDTQY

J: TRBJ2-5
V: TRBV10-3
length: 12
CDR3: AIGGTGYGETQY

J: TRBJ2-5
V: TRBV7-3
length: 12
CDR3: ASSLTGLRETQY

J: TRBJ1-5
V: TRBV16
length: 15
CDR3: ASSQSGSGGGHQPQH

J: TRBJ2-2
V: TRBV30
length: 12
CDR3: AWSRGLNTGELF

J: TRBJ1-2
V: TRBV27
length: 12
CDR3: ASSPHEGIGGYT

J: TRBJ2-3
V: TRBV25-1
length: 14
CDR3: ASSATDRGSTDTQY

J: TRBJ1-5
V: TRBV19
length: 13
CDR3: ATTQGRGDYQPQH

J: TRBJ1-1
V: TRBV5-1
length: 13
CDR3: ASSYGQEGNAEAF

J: TRBJ2-7
V: TRBV28
length: 10
CDR3: ASRKQGYEQY

J: TRBJ2-2
V: TRBV28
length: 11
CDR3: ASGASGHGELF

J: TRBJ2-6
V: TRBV19
length: 13
CDR3: ASSPPVAGANVLT

J: TRBJ2-7
V: TRBV30
length: 11
CDR3: AWTRGSSYEQY

J: TRBJ2-5
V: TRBV18
length: 11
CDR3: ASSPATEETQY

J: TRBJ1-4
V: TRBV5-4
length: 10
CDR3: ASTRANEKLF

J: TRBJ1-2
V: TRBV20-1
length: 9
CDR3: SASGGPGYT

J: TRBJ2-1
V: TRBV29-1
length: 13
CDR3: SVEFGGSAYNEQF

J: TRBJ2-1
V: TRBV19
length: 12
CDR3: ASSIGGDPYEQF

J: TRBJ1-1
V: TRBV7-2
length: 11
CDR3: ASSRQEDTEAF

J: TRBJ1-1
V: TRBV30
length: 11
CDR3: AWRGQGSTEAF

J: TRBJ2-5
V: TRBV30
length: 13
CDR3: AWSVGGRDKKTQY

J: TRBJ1-1
V: TRBV18
length: 12
CDR3: ASSPVDRGGEAF

J: TRBJ1-1
V: TRBV29-1
length: 11
CDR3: SVGGRFRTEAF

J: TRBJ1-2
V: TRBV20-1
length: 8
CDR3: SAARGGYT

J: TRBJ2-5
V: TRBV7-9
length: 10
CDR3: ASSLAQETQY

J: TRBJ2-1
V: TRBV5-1
length: 14
CDR3: ASSELAASSYNEQF

J: TRBJ1-5
V: TRBV6-5
length: 13
CDR3: ASSYAGGSNQPQH

J: TRBJ1-5
V: TRBV28
length: 10
CDR3: ASSRGTQPQH

J: TRBJ1-5
V: TRBV18
length: 12
CDR3: ASSAQEGNQPQH

J: TRBJ1-2
V: TRBV7-2
length: 13
CDR3: ASSHQSSPNYGYT

J: TRBJ2-7
V: TRBV28
length: 10
CDR3: ASSRTGYEQY

J: TRBJ1-2
V: TRBV14
length: 11
CDR3: ASSQATGYGYT

J: TRBJ2-7
V: TRBV29-1
length: 11
CDR3: SVVGRGPYEQY

J: TRBJ1-4
V: TRBV18
length: 16
CDR3: ASSSPPGTGATNEKLF

J: TRBJ2-7
V: TRBV9
length: 14
CDR3: ASSPRDRGISYEQY

J: TRBJ2-6
V: TRBV2
length: 11
CDR3: ASSFSGANVLT

J: TRBJ1-5
V: TRBV6-5
length: 11
CDR3: VSSYRRNQPQH

J: TRBJ2-5
V: TRBV9
length: 11
CDR3: ASSVGPGETQY

J: TRBJ1-1
V: TRBV27
length: 11
CDR3: ASSLWEDTEAF

J: TRBJ2-3
V: TRBV7-2
length: 13
CDR3: ASSLVWGEADTQY

J: TRBJ1-2
V: TRBV19
length: 13
CDR3: ASSIDRESSYGYT

J: TRBJ2-5
V: TRBV18
length: 11
CDR3: ASSAGLGETQY

J: TRBJ1-2
V: TRBV9
length: 12
CDR3: ASSETQEVYGYT

J: TRBJ1-3
V: TRBV29-1
length: 14
CDR3: SVEFLGTGLLNTIY

J: TRBJ1-5
V: TRBV27
length: 12
CDR3: ASSSTGGTGLSD

J: TRBJ2-1
V: TRBV7-9
length: 17
CDR3: ASTLGAGGPIGGDNEQF

J: TRBJ1-6
V: TRBV14
length: 11
CDR3: ASSQGQGRPLH

J: TRBJ2-3
V: TRBV29-1
length: 9
CDR3: ATAPGDTQY